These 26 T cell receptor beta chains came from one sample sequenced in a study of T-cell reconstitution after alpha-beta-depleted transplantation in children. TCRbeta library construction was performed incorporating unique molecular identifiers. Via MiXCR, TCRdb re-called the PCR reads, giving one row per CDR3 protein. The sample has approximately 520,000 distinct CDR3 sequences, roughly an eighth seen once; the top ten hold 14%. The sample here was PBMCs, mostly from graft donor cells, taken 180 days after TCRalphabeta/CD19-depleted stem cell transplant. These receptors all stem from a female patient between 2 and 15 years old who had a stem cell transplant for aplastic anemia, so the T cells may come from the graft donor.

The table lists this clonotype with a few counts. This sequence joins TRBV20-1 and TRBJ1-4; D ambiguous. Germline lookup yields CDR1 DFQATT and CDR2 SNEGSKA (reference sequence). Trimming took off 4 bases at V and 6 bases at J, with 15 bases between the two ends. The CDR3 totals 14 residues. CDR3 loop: CSATGRGWDEKLFF. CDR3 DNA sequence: TGCAGTGCTACGGGCCGGGGATGGGATGAAAAACTGTTTTTT.

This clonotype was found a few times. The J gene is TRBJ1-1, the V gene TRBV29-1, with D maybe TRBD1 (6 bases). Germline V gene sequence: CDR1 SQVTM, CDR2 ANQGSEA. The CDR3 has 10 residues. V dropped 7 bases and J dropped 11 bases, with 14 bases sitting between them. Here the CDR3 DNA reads TGCAGCGCTCGGGACAAGGGGGCTTTCTTT. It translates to CSARDKGAFF.

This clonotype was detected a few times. The CDR3 DNA reads TGCAGCCTTAGGGTCTCTGTCTACAATGAGCAGTTCTTC. Translation gives CSLRVSVYNEQFF. V gene TRBV29-1 combines with J gene TRBJ2-1; D call uncertain. Trimming stripped 8 bases from V and 3 bases from J, with 14 bases between. The CDR3 extends over 13 amino acids. Germline lookup yields CDR1 SQVTM and CDR2 ANQGSEA.

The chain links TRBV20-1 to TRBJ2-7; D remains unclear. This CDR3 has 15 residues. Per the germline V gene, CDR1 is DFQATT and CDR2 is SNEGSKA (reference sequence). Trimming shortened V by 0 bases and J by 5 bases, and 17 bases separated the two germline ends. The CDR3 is CSARDLGSSSDEQYF. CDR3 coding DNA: TGCAGTGCTAGAGATCTGGGATCCTCATCTGACGAGCAGTACTTC.

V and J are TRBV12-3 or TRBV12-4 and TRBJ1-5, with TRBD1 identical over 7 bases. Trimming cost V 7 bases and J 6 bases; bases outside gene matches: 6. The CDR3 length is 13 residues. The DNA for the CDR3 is TGTGCCAGCACCCCAGGGGGATTTCAGCCCCAGCATTTT. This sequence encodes CASTPGGFQPQHF.

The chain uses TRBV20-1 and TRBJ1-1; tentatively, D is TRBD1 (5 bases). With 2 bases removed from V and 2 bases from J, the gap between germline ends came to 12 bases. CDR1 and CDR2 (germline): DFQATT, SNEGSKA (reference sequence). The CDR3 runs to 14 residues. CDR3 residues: CSARKQVTNTEAFF. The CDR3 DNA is TGCAGTGCTAGAAAACAGGTGACAAACACTGAAGCTTTCTTT.

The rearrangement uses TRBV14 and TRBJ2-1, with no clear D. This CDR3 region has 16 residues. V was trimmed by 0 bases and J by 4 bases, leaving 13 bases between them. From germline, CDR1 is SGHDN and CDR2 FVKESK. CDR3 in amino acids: CASSQDVAHLYNEQFF. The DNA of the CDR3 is TGTGCCAGCAGCCAAGATGTGGCTCACCTGTACAATGAGCAGTTCTTC.

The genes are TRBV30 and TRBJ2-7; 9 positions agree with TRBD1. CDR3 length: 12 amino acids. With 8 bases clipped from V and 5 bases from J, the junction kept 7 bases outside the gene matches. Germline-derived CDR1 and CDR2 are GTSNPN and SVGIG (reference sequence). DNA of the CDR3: TGTGCCCTAGGGACAGGGAGACACGAGCAGTACGTC. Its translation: CALGTGRHEQYV.

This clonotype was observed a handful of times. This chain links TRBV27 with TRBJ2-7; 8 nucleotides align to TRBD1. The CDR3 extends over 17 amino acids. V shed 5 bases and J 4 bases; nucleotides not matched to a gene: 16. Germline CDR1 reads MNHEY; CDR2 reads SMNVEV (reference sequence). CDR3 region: CASSIKNAGGRWYEQYF. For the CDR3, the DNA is TGTGCCAGCAGTATAAAAAATGCAGGGGGCAGGTGGTACGAGCAGTACTTC.

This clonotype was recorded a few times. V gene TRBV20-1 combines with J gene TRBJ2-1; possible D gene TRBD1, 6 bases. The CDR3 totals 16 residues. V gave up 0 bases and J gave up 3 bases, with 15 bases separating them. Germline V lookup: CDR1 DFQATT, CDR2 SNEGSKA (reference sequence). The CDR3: CSARDLQGPRYNEQFF. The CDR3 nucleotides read TGCAGTGCTAGAGATTTACAGGGCCCCCGCTACAATGAGCAGTTCTTC.

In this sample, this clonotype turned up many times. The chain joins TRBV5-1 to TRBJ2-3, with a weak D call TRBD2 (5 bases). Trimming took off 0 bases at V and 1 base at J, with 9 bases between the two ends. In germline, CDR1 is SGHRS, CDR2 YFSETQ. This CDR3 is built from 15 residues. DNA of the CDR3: TGCGCCAGCAGCTTGGTTGGAGGAGGCACAGATACGCAGTATTTT. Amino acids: CASSLVGGGTDTQYF.

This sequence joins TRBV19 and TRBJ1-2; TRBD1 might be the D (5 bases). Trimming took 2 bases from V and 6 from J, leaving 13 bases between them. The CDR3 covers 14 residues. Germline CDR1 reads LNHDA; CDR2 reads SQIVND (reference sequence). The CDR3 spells CASSIITGVDGYTF. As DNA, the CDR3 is TGTGCCAGTAGTATAATTACAGGAGTGGATGGCTACACCTTC.

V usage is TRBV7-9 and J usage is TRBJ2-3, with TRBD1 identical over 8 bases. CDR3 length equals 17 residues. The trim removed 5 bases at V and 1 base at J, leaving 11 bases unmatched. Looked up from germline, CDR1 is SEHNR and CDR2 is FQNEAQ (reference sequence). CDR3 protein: CASSNPKGTGCTDTQYF. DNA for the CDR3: TGTGCCAGCAGCAACCCCAAGGGGACAGGATGCACAGATACGCAGTATTTT.

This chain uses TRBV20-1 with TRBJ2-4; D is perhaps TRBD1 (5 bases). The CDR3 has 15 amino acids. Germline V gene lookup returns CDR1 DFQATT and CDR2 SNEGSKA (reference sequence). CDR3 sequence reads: CSFWGLVSGKNIQYF. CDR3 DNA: TGCAGCTTCTGGGGCCTGGTATCGGGCAAAAACATTCAGTACTTC.

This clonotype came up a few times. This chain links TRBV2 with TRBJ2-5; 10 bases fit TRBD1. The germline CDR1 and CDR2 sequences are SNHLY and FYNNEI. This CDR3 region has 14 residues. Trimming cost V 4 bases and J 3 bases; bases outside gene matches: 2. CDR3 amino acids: CASSAGTGEETQYF. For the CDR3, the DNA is TGTGCCAGCAGTGCTGGGACAGGGGAAGAGACCCAGTACTTC.

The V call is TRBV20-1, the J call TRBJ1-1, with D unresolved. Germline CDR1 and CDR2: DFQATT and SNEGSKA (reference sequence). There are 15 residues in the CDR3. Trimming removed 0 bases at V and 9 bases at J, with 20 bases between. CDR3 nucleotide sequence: TGCAGTGCTAGAGAATGGGAAAGTTGGCCGACTAAAGCTTTCTTT. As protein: CSAREWESWPTKAFF.

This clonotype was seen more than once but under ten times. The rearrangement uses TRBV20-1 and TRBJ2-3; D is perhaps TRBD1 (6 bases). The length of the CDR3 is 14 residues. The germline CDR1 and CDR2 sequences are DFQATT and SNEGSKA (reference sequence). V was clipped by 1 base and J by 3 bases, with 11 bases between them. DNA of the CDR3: TGCAGTGCTAGAGTGGACAGAGTAACAGATACGCAGTATTTT. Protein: CSARVDRVTDTQYF.

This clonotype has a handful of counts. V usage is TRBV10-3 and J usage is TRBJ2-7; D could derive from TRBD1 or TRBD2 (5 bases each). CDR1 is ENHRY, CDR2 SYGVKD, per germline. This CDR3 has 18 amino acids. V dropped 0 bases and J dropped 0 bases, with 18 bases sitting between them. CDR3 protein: CAISESTFRDVASYEQYF. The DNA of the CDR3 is TGTGCCATCAGTGAGTCGACGTTCAGGGACGTAGCCTCCTACGAGCAGTACTTC.

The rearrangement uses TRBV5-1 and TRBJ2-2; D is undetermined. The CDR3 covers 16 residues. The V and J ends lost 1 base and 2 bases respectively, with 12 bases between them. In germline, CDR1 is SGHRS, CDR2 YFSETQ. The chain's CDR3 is CASSLSRHFNTGELFF. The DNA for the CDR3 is TGCGCCAGCAGCTTGAGTCGGCACTTTAACACCGGGGAGCTGTTTTTT.

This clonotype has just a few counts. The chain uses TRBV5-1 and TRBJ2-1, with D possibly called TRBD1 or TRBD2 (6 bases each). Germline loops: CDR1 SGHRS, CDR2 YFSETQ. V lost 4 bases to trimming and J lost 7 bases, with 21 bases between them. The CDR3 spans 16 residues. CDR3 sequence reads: CASSGIATGGTNEQFF. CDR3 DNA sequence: TGCGCCAGCAGCGGTATAGCGACCGGAGGGACAAATGAGCAGTTCTTC.

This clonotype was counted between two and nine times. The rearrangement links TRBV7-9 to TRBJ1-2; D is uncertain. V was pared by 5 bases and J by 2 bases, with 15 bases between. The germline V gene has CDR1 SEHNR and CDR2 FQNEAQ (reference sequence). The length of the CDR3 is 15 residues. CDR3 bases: TGTGCCAGCAGCGCATTGGATATTTCAAACTATGGCTACACCTTC. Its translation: CASSALDISNYGYTF.

The CDR3 DNA reads TGTGCCGGCGGATCGGGCGGGAACTCCTACGAGCAGTACTTC. Its protein is CAGGSGGNSYEQYF. The chain has TRBV28 and TRBJ2-7; TRBD2 is a possible D gene (6 bases). This CDR3 region has 14 residues. CDR1 MDHEN and CDR2 SYDVKM come from the germline V gene. V shed 11 bases and J shed 0 bases, with 17 bases lying between them.

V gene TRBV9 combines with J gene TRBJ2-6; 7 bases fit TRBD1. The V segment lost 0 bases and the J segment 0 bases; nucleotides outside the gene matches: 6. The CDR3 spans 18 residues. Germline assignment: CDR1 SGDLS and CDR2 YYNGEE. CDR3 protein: CASSVVDRASSGANVLTF. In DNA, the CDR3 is TGTGCCAGCAGCGTAGTTGACAGGGCAAGCTCTGGGGCCAACGTCCTGACTTTC.

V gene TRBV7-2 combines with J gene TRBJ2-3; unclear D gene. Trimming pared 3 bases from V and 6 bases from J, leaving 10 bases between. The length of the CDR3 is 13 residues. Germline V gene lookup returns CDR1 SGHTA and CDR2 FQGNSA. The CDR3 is CASSLERWDTQYF. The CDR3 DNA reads TGTGCCAGCAGCTTGGAGAGGTGGGATACGCAGTATTTT.

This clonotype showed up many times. The CDR3 loop is CASSSETLTGNEQFF. CDR3 DNA: TGTGCCAGCAGCTCCGAGACCCTCACAGGCAATGAGCAGTTCTTC. The chain carries TRBV7-8 and TRBJ2-1, with D possibly TRBD1 on 5 matching bases. Germline CDR1 reads SGHVS; CDR2 reads FQNEAQ. CDR3 length: 15 amino acids. V lost 4 bases and J 6 bases, leaving 16 bases between the germline ends. Drawing the rest from reference TRBV7-8 and TRBJ2-1, the complete variable domain is GAGVSQSPRYKVAKRGQDVALRCDPISGHVSLFWYQQALGQGPEFLTYFQNEAQLDKSGLPSDRFFAERPEGSVSTLKIQRTQQEDSAVYLCASSSETLTGNEQFFGPGTRLTVL.

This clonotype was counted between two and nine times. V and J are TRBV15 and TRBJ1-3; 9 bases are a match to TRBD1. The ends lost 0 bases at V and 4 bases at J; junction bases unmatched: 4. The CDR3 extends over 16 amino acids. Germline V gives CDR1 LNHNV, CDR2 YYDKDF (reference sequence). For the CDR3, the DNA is TGTGCCACCAGCAGAGAGGGACAGGGCTTCGGAAACACCATATATTTT. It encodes CATSREGQGFGNTIYF. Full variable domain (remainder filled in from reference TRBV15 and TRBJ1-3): DAMVIQNPRYQVTQFGKPVTLSCSQTLNHNVMYWYQQKSSQAPKLLFHYYDKDFNNEADTPDNFQSRRPNTSFCFLDIRSPGLGDTAMYLCATSREGQGFGNTIYFGEGSWLTVV.